What follows describes a single T cell receptor (beta chain). The record originates from a study of beta chain features in type 1 diabetes. Expressed TCRB transcripts were sequenced after all isolated RNA was converted to cDNA. TCRdb's copy holds only in-frame clones and misses some; the assay was immunoSEQ multiplex PCR. Of over 100,000 clones in the sample, around 40% were seen once. V was pared by 5 bases and J by 4 bases, with 12 bases between. Germline V gene lookup returns CDR1 LNHDA and CDR2 SQIVND (reference sequence). The length of the CDR3 is 14 residues. This sequence originates from a woman aged 18-29 years in good health. V usage is TRBV19 and J usage is TRBJ2-1, with D possibly being TRBD2 (6 bases). The sequenced material came from stem cell memory CD4+ T cells from blood. This CDR3 is CASSPRDLYNEQFF. The CDR3 DNA is TGTGCCAGTAGTCCTCGGGACTTGTACAATGAGCAGTTCTTC. Full variable domain (rest looked up from reference TRBV19 and TRBJ2-1): DGGITQSPKYLFRKEGQNVTLSCEQNLNHDAMYWYRQDPGQGLRLIYYSQIVNDFQKGDIAEGYSVSREKKESFPLTVTSAQKNPTAFYLCASSPRDLYNEQFFGPGTRLTVL.